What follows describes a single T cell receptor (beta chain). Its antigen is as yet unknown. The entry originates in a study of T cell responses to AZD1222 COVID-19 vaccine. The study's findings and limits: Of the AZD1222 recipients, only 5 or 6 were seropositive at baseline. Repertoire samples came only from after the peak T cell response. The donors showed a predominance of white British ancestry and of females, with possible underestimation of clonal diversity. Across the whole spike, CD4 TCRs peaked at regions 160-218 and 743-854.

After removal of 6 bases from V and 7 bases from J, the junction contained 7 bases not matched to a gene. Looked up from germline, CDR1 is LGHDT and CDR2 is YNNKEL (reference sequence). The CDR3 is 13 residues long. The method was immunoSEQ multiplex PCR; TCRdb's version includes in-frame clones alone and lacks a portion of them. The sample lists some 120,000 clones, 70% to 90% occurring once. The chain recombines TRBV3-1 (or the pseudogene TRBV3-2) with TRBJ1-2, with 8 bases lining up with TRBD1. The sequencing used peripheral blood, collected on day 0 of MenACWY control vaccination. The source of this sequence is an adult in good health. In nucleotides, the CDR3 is TGTGCCAGCAGTAAACAGGGGGAGGGTGGCTACACCTTC. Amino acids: CASSKQGEGGYTF.